This T cell receptor (beta chain) emerged from a study of T-cell memory formation after mild COVID-19. Study summary: TCR clusters were mostly donor specific. General observations from the study: Researchers found some responding clones in pre-infection memory, a sign that cross-reactive memory joined. CD4+ contracting clones lay mainly in CM and EM, CD8+ ones in EMRA. There was a balanced CD4/CD8 profile in clones contracting day 15 to 85, and later expanders leaned CD4+.

TCRdb reprocessed the 5' RACE reads via MiXCR and lists one record per CDR3 protein. The table shows 90,000 to 120,000 distinct CDR3 sequences, with 15% to 20% occurring only once. To note about this clonotype: Antigen specificity is unknown.

Germline V lookup: CDR1 SGHNT, CDR2 YYREEE (reference sequence). Trimming removed 0 bases at V and 5 bases at J, with 9 bases between. This CDR3 is 15 amino acids long. The rearrangement joins TRBV5-4 to TRBJ1-6; D may be TRBD1 (6 bases). This TCR derives from a man younger than 30 who had mild COVID-19 (a few samples of this study predate the infection). Cell type and time point are not known. What was sequenced was PBMCs or a T cell subset sorted from them (not recorded which). DNA for the CDR3: TGTGCCAGCAGCTTGGAAAACAGGGATAATTCACCCCTCCACTTT. This encodes CASSLENRDNSPLHF.